The clone carrying this TCR beta chain appeared many times. As yet, its antigen is unknown. Graves' hyperthyroidism was deemed stable given no ophthalmopathy progression within 18 months. Criteria for exclusion of patients were uncontrolled infection, other autoimmune disease, pregnancy or lactation. Thyroid ultrasound, orbital computed tomography, clinical symptoms, and serum thyroxine and TRAb underpinned diagnoses. Germline CDR1 reads LNHDA; CDR2 reads SQIVND (reference sequence). Deletions cut 5 bases from V and 6 bases from J, with 16 bases between. The length of the CDR3 is 14 residues. This sample is drawn from a study of T cells in Graves' hyperthyroidism and ophthalmopathy. RNA transcripts served as the template for amplifying TCR beta CDR3 regions. The HTBI primer set drove a first-round RT-PCR of the TCR CDR3. TCRdb reprocessed the multiplex PCR reads via MiXCR and lists one record per CDR3 protein. The sample carries about 840,000 distinct CDR3 sequences, roughly 40% recorded once.

Whole-study findings and limits: Also found in blood were most expanded thyroid clonotypes above 0.001.

Sequencing input: blood. The source of this sequence is a man aged 18 to 29 with Graves' hyperthyroidism. V is TRBV19 and J is TRBJ1-1; D is unresolved. The CDR3 nucleotides are TGTGCCAGTAGTGGTCGGTCTGATCTCTCTGAAGCTTTCTTT. Translating gives CASSGRSDLSEAFF. The complete variable domain, with remaining parts taken from reference TRBV19 and TRBJ1-1, reads DGGITQSPKYLFRKEGQNVTLSCEQNLNHDAMYWYRQDPGQGLRLIYYSQIVNDFQKGDIAEGYSVSREKKESFPLTVTSAQKNPTAFYLCASSGRSDLSEAFFGQGTRLTVV.